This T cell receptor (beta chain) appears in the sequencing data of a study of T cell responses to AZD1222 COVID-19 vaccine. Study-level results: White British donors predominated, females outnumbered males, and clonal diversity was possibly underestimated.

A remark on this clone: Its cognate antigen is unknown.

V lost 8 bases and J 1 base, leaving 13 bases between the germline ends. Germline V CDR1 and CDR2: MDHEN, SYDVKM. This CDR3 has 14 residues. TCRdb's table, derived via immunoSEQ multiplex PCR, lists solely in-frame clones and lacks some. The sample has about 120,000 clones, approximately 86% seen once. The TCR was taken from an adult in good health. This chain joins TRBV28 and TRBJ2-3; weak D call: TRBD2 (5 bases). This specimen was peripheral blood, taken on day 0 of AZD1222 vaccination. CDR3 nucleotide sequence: TGTGCCAGCGAGTTTGACGGGGGCACAGATACGCAGTATTTT. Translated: CASEFDGGTDTQYF.